This note documents a single T cell receptor beta chain sequence. Antigen: not known. The timepoints at which blood was sampled were baseline, cycle 4 day 1, and cycle 7 day 1. The data originate from a study of OX40 agonist ivuxolimab in advanced cancers. In the study overall: Dose-escalation patients suffered from hepatocellular carcinoma, melanoma, renal cell or head and neck cancer.

V was shortened by 4 bases and J by 0 bases, with 13 bases between the two germline ends. Germline V gene sequence: CDR1 MDHEN, CDR2 SYDVKM. The CDR3 spans 17 residues. Generated by immunoSEQ multiplex PCR, the TCRdb table keeps only in-frame clones and is missing some. This sample carries 70,000 or so clones, about 90% of them seen once, and the ten largest clones take more than 14%. General study points: Some of the nonresponding patients also showed low levels of normalized T-cell clonal expansion. There were, on average, more expanded clones in CD8+ T cells than in CD4+.

The material sequenced was CD4+ or CD8+ T cells sorted from blood, taken in a trial of the OX40 agonist ivuxolimab. The chain combines TRBV28 with TRBJ2-6; D may be TRBD1 or TRBD2 (5 bases each). The TCR was taken from an adult with an advanced solid tumor such as melanoma, head and neck, liver or kidney cancer. This CDR3 is CASSSAGTLSGANVLTF. The CDR3 nucleotides are TGTGCCAGCAGTTCAGCAGGGACCCTCTCTGGGGCCAACGTCCTGACTTTC.